The 32 T cell receptor beta chains in this list originate from one sample, sequenced in a study of blood T cells in healthy people across ages. Using a J-beta primer mix together with a sample-barcoded 5' primer, a second PCR was run for about 7 to 12 cycles. TCRdb processed the 5' RACE reads anew with MiXCR; each CDR3 protein has one entry. Of 1.5 million to 2 million distinct CDR3 sequences listed, 28% were seen once; the top ten hold 7.7%. The sample consisted of blood. These receptors all come from a woman in her 30s in good health.

This clonotype was counted at least ten times. This chain links TRBV6-6 with TRBJ2-1, with TRBD2 as a possible D gene (6 bases). Trimming stripped 4 bases from V and 1 base from J, with 8 bases between. The CDR3 runs 14 residues. Per the germline V gene, CDR1 is MNHNY and CDR2 is SVGAGI (reference sequence). The CDR3 region is CASSSLASYNEQFF. The DNA for the CDR3 is TGTGCCAGCAGTTCACTAGCATCCTACAATGAGCAGTTCTTC.

This clonotype appeared a few times. The chain combines TRBV9 with TRBJ2-5, with 8 bases fitting TRBD2. V was clipped by 4 bases and J by 5 bases; unmatched bases: 13. Germline CDR1 reads SGDLS; CDR2 reads YYNGEE. CDR3 length: 16 residues. The CDR3 reads CASSPPSSGVGETQYF. CDR3 nucleotides: TGTGCCAGCAGCCCACCTAGTAGCGGGGTCGGGGAGACCCAGTACTTC.

This clonotype was found many times. The V gene is TRBV20-1, the J gene TRBJ2-1; either TRBD1 or TRBD2 may fit D (5 bases each). Germline CDR1 reads DFQATT; CDR2 reads SNEGSKA (reference sequence). V shed 5 bases and J shed 4 bases, with 12 bases lying between them. There are 13 residues in the CDR3. The CDR3 loop reads CSAPGTQYNEQFF. The CDR3 DNA is TGCAGTGCTCCCGGGACCCAATACAATGAGCAGTTCTTC.

The rearrangement uses TRBV11-2 and TRBJ2-4; 7 bases align to TRBD1. Germline values: CDR1 SGHAT, CDR2 FQNNGV. The CDR3 loop spans 16 amino acids. The J segment lost 8 bases and the V segment lost 5 bases, leaving 15 bases of the junction unmatched. In DNA, the CDR3 is TGTGCCAGCAGCCGACGGGGTGGGCAGGGGGTTTACATTCAGTACTTC. Translated, it gives CASSRRGGQGVYIQYF.

With respect to this clonotype: With a much larger clone just one base away, this may be a read error. The J gene is TRBJ2-1, the V gene TRBV4-3; D is unclear. CDR3 length equals 16 residues. CDR1 and CDR2 from the germline V gene are LGHNA and YSLEER. The CDR3: CASSPSGASSYNKQFF. In nucleotides, the CDR3 is TGCGCCAGCAGCCCTTCCGGCGCCAGCTCCTACAATAAGCAGTTCTTC.

The table lists this clonotype with a few counts. A single base separates this from a much larger clone, so it may be a read error. The chain uses TRBV29-1 and TRBJ2-7; 11 bases are a match to TRBD1. Germline V gene sequence: CDR1 SQVTM, CDR2 ANQGSEA. This CDR3 has 13 residues. In nucleotides, the CDR3 is TGCATCGTTGAAGGACAGGGGGCGCCTGAGCAGTACTTC. It encodes CIVEGQGAPEQYF.

This clonotype has only a few counts. As DNA, the CDR3 is TGTGCTAGTGGTTTGGTACTGGGAAGGACCTACGAGCAGTACTTC. Translation gives CASGLVLGRTYEQYF. J is TRBJ2-7 and V is TRBV12-5, with unresolved D. The V end lost 0 bases, the J end lost 2 bases, and 11 bases lay between the germline ends. Germline loops: CDR1 LGHNT, CDR2 FRNRAP. The CDR3 covers 15 residues. The whole variable domain, filled in from reference TRBV12-5 and TRBJ2-7, reads DARVTQTPRHKVTEMGQEVTMRCQPILGHNTVFWYRQTMMQGLELLAYFRNRAPLDDSGMPKDRFSAEMPDATLATLKIQPSEPRDSAVYFCASGLVLGRTYEQYFGPGTRLTVT.

The chain carries TRBV7-2 and TRBJ1-5, with D unclear. CDR3 size: 13 residues. Trimming cost V 5 bases and J 0 bases, with 5 bases left between them. The V gene's germline CDR1 is SGHTA and CDR2 FQGNSA. DNA of the CDR3: TGTGCCAGCAGCACAGCTAGCAATCAGCCCCAGCATTTT. Its translation is CASSTASNQPQHF.

The chain has TRBV28 and TRBJ1-1; D is perhaps TRBD1 (5 bases). V shed 5 bases and J shed 14 bases, with 18 bases lying between them. The CDR3 extends over 12 amino acids. Per the germline V gene, CDR1 is MDHEN and CDR2 is SYDVKM. CDR3 bases: TGTGCCAGCAGTACACCGAGCAGGGAGGCCTTCTTT. It translates to CASSTPSREAFF.

For this clonotype: The germline gene is not matched at one end of the junction; a read error may be the cause. The V gene is TRBV18, the J gene TRBJ1-5, with 8 bases that match TRBD1. The CDR3 length is 14 residues. CDR1 is KGHSH and CDR2 is LQKENI in the germline V gene. CDR3 bases: TGTGCCGGCTCGGGACAGGACAGCAATCAGCCCCAGCATTTT. Translation gives CAGSGQDSNQPQHF.

The chain links TRBV24-1 to TRBJ2-3, with D perhaps assigned TRBD1 or TRBD2 (6 bases each). The CDR3 runs 13 residues. The V gene's germline CDR1 is KGHDR and CDR2 SFDVKD. Trimming took 4 bases from V and 6 from J, leaving 10 bases between them. CDR3 bases: TGTGCCACCAGTGAAGGGGGGTTCGATACGCAGTATTTT. This encodes CATSEGGFDTQYF.

Ten or more counts support this clonotype. This chain links TRBV10-3 with TRBJ2-1; D is undetermined. V was shortened by 0 bases and J by 10 bases, with 7 bases between the two germline ends. CDR1 and CDR2 from the germline V gene are ENHRY and SYGVKD. The CDR3 consists of 12 residues. The CDR3 here is CAISESDGEQFF. CDR3 sequence (DNA): TGTGCCATCAGTGAGTCGGATGGAGAGCAGTTCTTC.

This clonotype was detected only a few times. This chain uses TRBV2 with TRBJ2-3; possibly TRBD1 for D (6 bases). The CDR3 sequence is 13 residues long. Germline V gene lookup returns CDR1 SNHLY and CDR2 FYNNEI. V lost 8 bases and J lost 3, with 12 bases in between. CDR3 sequence: CASDEGETDTQYF. The CDR3 DNA sequence: TGTGCCAGCGACGAGGGGGAGACAGATACGCAGTATTTT. Together with reference TRBV2 and TRBJ2-3, the CDR3 gives the full variable domain: EPEVTQTPSHQVTQMGQEVILRCVPISNHLYFYWYRQILGQKVEFLVSFYNNEISEKSEIFDDQFSVERPDGSNFTLKIRSTKLEDSAMYFCASDEGETDTQYFGPGTRLTVL.

This chain links TRBV7-6 with TRBJ1-2, with TRBD1 as a possible D gene (5 bases). V was trimmed by 3 bases and J by 8 bases, leaving 13 bases between them. This CDR3 is built from 13 residues. CDR1 is SGHVS, CDR2 FNYEAQ, per germline. Here the CDR3 DNA reads TGTGCCAGCAGCTTGTACCAGGGAGGAGGCTACACCTTC. It specifies CASSLYQGGGYTF. The variable domain in full, with the rest retrieved from reference TRBV7-6 and TRBJ1-2, is GAGVSQSPRYKVTKRGQDVALRCDPISGHVSLYWYRQALGQGPEFLTYFNYEAQQDKSGLPNDRFSAERPEGSISTLTIQRTEQRDSAMYRCASSLYQGGGYTFGSGTRLTVV.

This clonotype was detected many times. The junction departs from the called germline gene at one end, perhaps through a read error. This chain links TRBV7-6 with TRBJ2-7; D not resolved. This CDR3 is 15 amino acids long. Germline CDR1 SGHVS, CDR2 FNYEAQ. CDR3 region: CASSSRTDTSDEQYF. The DNA of the CDR3 is TGTGCCAGCAGCTCACGGACGGATACCTCCGACGAGCAGTACTTC.

The chain links TRBV5-1 to TRBJ2-3, with a tentative D call TRBD2 (6 bases). Trimming removed 2 bases at V and 1 base at J, with 11 bases between. CDR1 and CDR2 from the germline V gene are SGHRS and YFSETQ. The CDR3 is 15 amino acids. The CDR3 coding sequence is TGCGCCAGCAGCTTCGGGGGATTGGGCACAGATACGCAGTATTTT. Translation: CASSFGGLGTDTQYF.

The gene calls are TRBV5-1 and TRBJ2-1; 12 positions agree with TRBD2. The CDR3 extends over 17 amino acids. CDR1 is SGHRS and CDR2 is YFSETQ in the germline V gene. V lost 0 bases and J lost 6; bases outside the gene matches: 7. The CDR3 DNA sequence: TGCGCCAGCAGCTTGGCTCTGACTAGCGGGAGAAGCAATGAGCAGTTCTTC. This gives the protein CASSLALTSGRSNEQFF.

In this sample, this clonotype turned up a few times. The chain couples TRBV7-2 to TRBJ2-7; 7 positions agree with TRBD1. The CDR3 runs 16 residues. Germline values: CDR1 SGHTA, CDR2 FQGNSA. Trimming at V came to 0 bases and at J to 5 bases, leaving 10 bases not matched to a gene. The CDR3 spells CASSLASVGGRDEQYF. Written as DNA, the CDR3 is TGTGCCAGCAGCTTAGCGTCGGTAGGGGGCCGTGACGAGCAGTACTTC.

This clonotype was counted once. It may be a read error: a sequence one base away is much more abundant. The DNA of the CDR3 is TGCAGTGCTAGACGAGACAGGGGCCAAGAGACCCAGTTCTTC. Protein: CSARRDRGQETQFF. The chain is built from TRBV20-1 and TRBJ2-5; 8 bases fit TRBD1. The end of the DNA fits TRBJ2-1 better, so the J call may be wrong. Germline CDR1 and CDR2: DFQATT and SNEGSKA (reference sequence). This CDR3 is built from 14 residues.

This clonotype was recorded a few times. The CDR3 bases are TGCGCCAGCAGCTGGGGTAGGGGATTCCCAGTTATGTACAATGAGCAGTTCTTC. This codes for CASSWGRGFPVMYNEQFF. The chain recombines TRBV5-1 with TRBJ2-1; maybe TRBD1 (5 bases). Germline V CDR1 and CDR2: SGHRS, YFSETQ. The CDR3 has 18 residues. Trimming stripped 3 bases from V and 4 bases from J, with 23 bases between.

For this clonotype: A much larger clone is a single base away; this may be a read error. The chain combines TRBV5-4 with TRBJ2-4, with TRBD2 as a possible D gene (7 bases). Germline CDR1 and CDR2: SGHNT and YYREEE (reference sequence). Trimming shortened V by 4 bases and J by 13 bases, and 27 bases separated the two germline ends. This CDR3 region has 16 residues. The CDR3 DNA reads as TGTGCCAGCAGCCCGCCGGGCGGGGGCCTTTACAATGAGCAGTACTTC. This translates into CASSPPGGGLYNEQYF.

Many counts were recorded for this clonotype. The rearrangement links TRBV6-6 to TRBJ2-1; 12 bases align to TRBD2. After removal of 6 bases from V and 9 bases from J, the junction contained 6 bases not matched to a gene. Germline V gives CDR1 MNHNY, CDR2 SVGAGI (reference sequence). The CDR3 has 14 amino acids. This CDR3 is CASSPTSGSTEQFF. In DNA, the CDR3 is TGTGCCAGCAGCCCGACTAGCGGGAGTACTGAGCAGTTCTTC.

This clonotype appeared many times. The V call is TRBV18, the J call TRBJ1-2, with 11 nucleotides matching TRBD1. CDR3 size: 16 residues. V lost 3 bases, J lost 6 bases, and 9 bases stayed unmatched. Looked up from germline, CDR1 is KGHSH and CDR2 is LQKENI. The DNA of the CDR3 is TGTGCCAGCTCACCGGGACAGGGGGAACAGGTGGATGGCTACACCTTC. Encoded protein: CASSPGQGEQVDGYTF.

V usage is TRBV20-1 and J usage is TRBJ1-1, with D uncertain. Per the germline V gene, CDR1 is DFQATT and CDR2 is SNEGSKA (reference sequence). This CDR3 has 11 residues. Trimming stripped 4 bases from V and 7 bases from J, with 10 bases between. CDR3 sequence: CSAIRPDEAFF. The CDR3 DNA reads as TGCAGTGCTATCAGACCCGATGAAGCTTTCTTT.

In this sample, this clonotype turned up a few times. The V gene is TRBV28, the J gene TRBJ1-1; D is unclear. The CDR3 totals 14 residues. The V end lost 6 bases, the J end lost 1 base, and 12 bases lay between the germline ends. Germline CDR1 is MDHEN and CDR2 is SYDVKM. The CDR3 reads CASRVLRKNTEAFF. The CDR3 nucleotides are TGTGCCAGCAGGGTTCTTAGGAAGAACACTGAAGCTTTCTTT.

Remarks on this clonotype: Germline is not matched at one junction end, which may reflect a read error. The chain carries TRBV4-1 and TRBJ2-6; 8 nucleotides line up with TRBD1. Germline V gene lookup returns CDR1 MGHRA and CDR2 YSYEKL. This CDR3 contains 19 residues. CDR3 sequence (DNA): TGCGCCAGCAGCCGAGATAGGCAGGGGGCCAACTCTGGGGCCAACGTCCGGACTTTC. Protein: CASSRDRQGANSGANVRTF.

This clonotype was recorded at least ten times. The V and J genes are TRBV7-2 and TRBJ2-7; 11 bases align to TRBD2. Trimming at V came to 3 bases and at J to 5 bases, leaving 6 bases not matched to a gene. CDR1 is SGHTA, CDR2 FQGNSA, per germline. The CDR3 is made up of 15 amino acids. CDR3 sequence reads: CASSLEASGRNEQYF. As DNA, the CDR3 is TGTGCCAGCAGCTTGGAAGCTAGCGGGAGGAACGAGCAGTACTTC. Together with reference TRBV7-2 and TRBJ2-7, the CDR3 gives the full variable domain: GAGVSQSPSNKVTEKGKDVELRCDPISGHTALYWYRQSLGQGLEFLIYFQGNSAPDKSGLPSDRFSAERTGGSVSTLTIQRTQQEDSAVYLCASSLEASGRNEQYFGPGTRLTVT.

This clonotype was picked up a small number of times. V and J are TRBV9 and TRBJ2-3; D not certain. Between the trimmed V and J ends, which lost 0 bases and 3 bases, there was a span of 11 bases. CDR1 is SGDLS and CDR2 is YYNGEE in the germline V gene. CDR3 length: 15 residues. For the CDR3, the DNA is TGTGCCAGCAGCGTAGGTGTCGTAGCAACAGATACGCAGTATTTT. Its translation is CASSVGVVATDTQYF.

About this clonotype itself: At one end the junction does not follow the germline gene, possibly because of a read error. This chain links TRBV5-5 with TRBJ1-6, with 7 positions matching TRBD1. CDR3 length equals 15 residues. The V gene's germline CDR1 is SGHKS and CDR2 YYEKEE (reference sequence). The DNA of the CDR3 is TGTGCCAGCAGCTGGTCTCGGGACAGAAATTCACCCCCCCACTTT. This codes for CASSWSRDRNSPPHF. Combining the CDR3 with reference TRBV5-5 and TRBJ1-6 gives the whole variable domain DAGVTQSPTHLIKTRGQQVTLRCSPISGHKSVSWYQQVLGQGPQFIFQYYEKEERGRGNFPDRFSARQFPNYSSELNVNALLLGDSALYLCASSWSRDRNSPPHFGNGTRLTVT.

Of note for this clonotype: Likely a read error: the CDR3 ends without its conserved phenylalanine or tryptophan. The V call is TRBV3-1, the J call TRBJ1-6, with D perhaps matching TRBD1 (6 bases). The V gene's germline CDR1 is LGHDT and CDR2 YNNKEL (reference sequence). The length of the CDR3 is 15 residues. Trimming left V 2 bases short and J 7 bases short, with 12 bases between. The CDR3 DNA reads as TGTGCCAGCAGCCAATTACGACAGGCCAATTCACCCCTCCACGTT. Amino acid sequence: CASSQLRQANSPLHV.

This clonotype was counted a few times. The V and J genes are TRBV2 and TRBJ2-7; TRBD1 matches 9 bases. The J segment lost 7 bases and the V segment lost 7 bases, leaving 14 bases of the junction unmatched. Germline V gives CDR1 SNHLY, CDR2 FYNNEI. The CDR3 sequence is 15 residues long. This CDR3 reads CASTPGGGQGWEQYF. In DNA form, the CDR3 reads TGTGCCAGCACTCCTGGGGGGGGACAGGGATGGGAGCAGTACTTC.

This clonotype was seen many times. The DNA for the CDR3 is TGCAGTGCTCCTGGTGTCTCTAGCACAGATACGCAGTATTTT. Its translation: CSAPGVSSTDTQYF. The chain joins TRBV20-1 to TRBJ2-3; no firm D call. This CDR3 is 14 amino acids long. V lost 5 bases and J 0 bases, leaving 12 bases between the germline ends. Germline CDR1 is DFQATT and CDR2 is SNEGSKA (reference sequence).